This T cell receptor beta chain is drawn from a study of blood T cell repertoires in COVID-19 (TCRdb year 2020). Background on the whole study: The collaborator samples originated in the United States, Italy and Spain and spanned the acute and convalescent phases of COVID-19. The material from the prospective study consisted of cDNA or gDNA derived from T cells, B-cell-depleted T cells, or PBMCs. Subjects who had been exposed to COVID-19, were actively infected with it, or had recovered from it provided the deeply sampled blood TCRbeta repertoires that made up the dataset. The repertoires were released in a freely available public database intended as a resource for research on the immune response to SARS-CoV-2. Samples were obtained from the ongoing ImmuneRACE study (first 160 participants) and from 950 to 1,500 subjects provided by 6 global collaborators. Nearly every sample came with metadata listing a de-identified subject ID, COVID-19 status, age in years and sex. HLA class I and class II types, where available, came from metadata supplied by the sample provider rather than from assay-based typing.

In Seattle, one collaborating source enrolled patients while the infection was active and tracked those patients longitudinally over the course of disease. The collaborating institutions used their own protocols to collect whole blood in K2EDTA tubes. Collaborator samples were shipped for TCRbeta analysis as frozen whole blood, isolated PBMCs, or DNA extracted from either sample type. Sequences MNHNS (CDR1) and SASEGT (CDR2) are obtained from the germline V gene. Trimming takes 2 bases from V and 8 bases from J, and the germline ends sit 9 bases apart. The CDR3 measures 13 amino acids from cysteine to phenylalanine. Only CDR3 DNA remains: 39 bases, in frame from the first base. TCRbeta CDR3 regions were amplified from genomic DNA by means of the immunoSEQ Assay, a bias-controlled multiplex PCR. In the authors' own workflow: Nucleated cell counts per sample were estimated from amplification of reference gene primers within the assay. To quantify the absolute abundance of each unique TCRbeta CDR3 rearrangement, sequence reads were collapsed and filtered. For each sample, productive Simpson clonality was calculated as the square root of Simpson's diversity index across productive rearrangements. Imported from immuneACCESS, the table was reduced by TCRdb to in-frame sequences with V and J called. These copies leave out some clones; in studies compared against another copy, an unresolved V gene accounts for under half, and the cause of the remainder is not known. The V and J calls and clone size are taken from that table; D and trimming were inferred from the DNA. This sample is represented by 200,000 to 300,000 clones; nearly 95% of them were singletons. The ten most abundant clones make up 0.83% of the sample.

The research as a whole found: Clinical and demographic metadata were provided uncurated, with the amount varying by source and participant.

Points on this clone: Its antigen specificity is not known. Base qualities are not provided; no much larger clone lies one nucleotide away.

Recombination linked TRBV6-1 to TRBJ1-4; TRBD1 is a weak D gene call, 5 bases matching. The sequencing sample was made of peripheral blood. The origin of this receptor is a man younger than 40 with COVID-19, enrolled during active disease. CDR3 protein: CASSEPSGEKLFF. The DNA sequence is TGTGCCAGCAGTGAACCCTCAGGGGAAAAACTGTTTTTT.